This passage covers 10 T cell receptor beta chains from one sample sequenced in a study of T cell changes during pregnancy in multiple sclerosis. The protocol was immunoSEQ multiplex PCR, while the TCRdb copy is restricted to in-frame clones and leaves out a portion. The repertoire has about 51,000 clones, roughly 93% of them found once; the top ten carry around 2%. This material consisted of peripheral blood, taken in the second trimester of pregnancy. Receptors were obtained from a female donor with multiple sclerosis, enrolled in a pregnancy study.

CDR3 sequence reads: CASSLNRDRITYEQYF. The CDR3 DNA reads TGTGCCAGCAGCCTAAACCGGGACAGGATAACCTACGAGCAGTACTTC. The rearrangement joins TRBV5-5 to TRBJ2-7; TRBD1 agrees at 8 bases. CDR1 and CDR2 from the germline V gene are SGHKS and YYEKEE (reference sequence). V lost 4 bases to trimming and J lost 2 bases; unmatched junction nucleotides: 11. The CDR3 is 16 amino acids.

The V call is TRBV7-2, the J call TRBJ1-5, with D hard to call. Germline V CDR1 and CDR2: SGHTA, FQGNSA. Trimming left V 5 bases short and J 6 bases short, with 14 bases between. The CDR3 has 14 residues. The CDR3 region has the DNA TGTGCCAGCAGCCCCCATGGAGGCGGTCAGCCCCAGCATTTT. Translating gives CASSPHGGGQPQHF.

The rearrangement links TRBV4-3 to TRBJ1-2; 9 bases align to TRBD1. The germline CDR1 and CDR2 sequences are LGHNA and YSLEER. After removal of 1 base from V and 4 bases from J, the junction contained 1 base not matched to a gene. CDR3 size: 14 residues. The CDR3 sequence: CASSQGQGGYGYTF. DNA of the CDR3: TGCGCCAGCAGCCAAGGACAGGGGGGCTATGGCTACACCTTC.

The J gene is TRBJ2-3, the V gene TRBV6-1; 8 bases match TRBD2. The J segment lost 1 base and the V segment lost 4 bases, leaving 16 bases of the junction unmatched. Germline-derived CDR1 and CDR2 are MNHNS and SASEGT. The CDR3 contains 19 residues. The CDR3 DNA is TGTGCCAGCAGTGTGCTTGTGGCGGGAGGTTTCGACCGCACAGATACGCAGTATTTT. Translating it yields CASSVLVAGGFDRTDTQYF.

In its sample, this clone was seen once. CDR3 sequence reads: CASSFGAGGQVQPQHF. CDR3 bases: TGTGCCAGCAGTTTTGGGGCAGGGGGCCAGGTTCAGCCCCAGCATTTT. The rearrangement joins TRBV28 to TRBJ1-5, with TRBD1 matching over 8 bases. The length of the CDR3 is 16 residues. From germline, CDR1 is MDHEN and CDR2 SYDVKM. Trimming took 3 bases from V and 6 from J; bases not matched to a gene: 10.

The rearrangement uses TRBV28 and TRBJ2-1, with 12 bases matching TRBD2. Germline CDR1 MDHEN, CDR2 SYDVKM. The CDR3 loop spans 17 amino acids. Trimming took 6 bases from V and 7 from J; bases not matched to a gene: 13. The CDR3 reads CASSLPLTSGRGNEQFF. For the CDR3, the DNA is TGTGCCAGCAGCCTTCCCTTGACTAGCGGGAGAGGGAATGAGCAGTTCTTC.

The chain combines TRBV5-1 with TRBJ2-1; 9 positions agree with TRBD1. The CDR3 length is 15 residues. The ends lost 3 bases at V and 5 bases at J; junction bases unmatched: 6. The germline gives CDR1 SGHRS, CDR2 YFSETQ. Here the CDR3 reads CASSSGTGKNNEQFF. As DNA, the CDR3 is TGCGCCAGCAGCTCGGGGACAGGGAAGAACAATGAGCAGTTCTTC.

V is TRBV9 and J is TRBJ2-3; the D gene is possibly TRBD1 (6 bases). This CDR3 is built from 15 residues. The germline V gene has CDR1 SGDLS and CDR2 YYNGEE. The V end lost 0 bases, the J end lost 8 bases, and 16 bases lay between the germline ends. CDR3 loop: CASSVETGPKGTQYF. The DNA of the CDR3 is TGTGCCAGCAGCGTAGAAACAGGGCCCAAGGGTACGCAGTATTTT.

This chain joins TRBV7-2 and TRBJ2-7; 8 nucleotides align to TRBD2. V shed 3 bases, J shed 7 bases, and the junction held 8 bases outside the gene matches. The CDR3 loop spans 14 amino acids. Germline V gives CDR1 SGHTA, CDR2 FQGNSA. The CDR3 sequence is CASSLGGRIGEQYF. CDR3 nucleotides: TGTGCCAGCAGCTTGGGCGGGAGGATAGGTGAGCAGTACTTC.

The chain uses TRBV6-1 and TRBJ2-3; D ambiguous. V lost 4 bases to trimming and J lost 4 bases, with 6 bases between them. Looked up from germline, CDR1 is MNHNS and CDR2 is SASEGT. This CDR3 contains 12 residues. CDR3 in amino acids: CASSGLADTQYF. The DNA of the CDR3 is TGTGCCAGCAGTGGATTAGCAGATACGCAGTATTTT.